These 28 T cell receptor beta chains were sequenced from one sample in a study of T cell responses to AZD1222 COVID-19 vaccine. Only in-frame clones appear in the TCRdb table, and some are missing; sequencing was by immunoSEQ multiplex PCR. The profile covers tens of thousands of clones, with 85% to 90% appearing a single time and about 2.4% taken by the ten largest. Sequencing was performed on peripheral blood, taken 28 days after the second AZD1222 dose. These receptor sequences come from an adult who received the AZD1222 COVID-19 vaccine.

V usage is TRBV5-4 and J usage is TRBJ2-1, with D possibly matching TRBD2 (6 bases). V gave up 7 bases and J gave up 8 bases, with 16 bases separating them. The CDR3 is 13 residues long. From germline, CDR1 is SGHNT and CDR2 YYREEE (reference sequence). CDR3: CASAGPLTDEQFF. DNA of the CDR3: TGTGCCAGCGCGGGGCCTCTTACGGATGAGCAGTTCTTC. Full variable domain (rest looked up from reference TRBV5-4 and TRBJ2-1): ETGVTQSPTHLIKTRGQQVTLRCSSQSGHNTVSWYQQALGQGPQFIFQYYREEENGRGNFPPRFSGLQFPNYSSELNVNALELDDSALYLCASAGPLTDEQFFGPGTRLTVL.

The table lists this clone with a count of one. The chain has TRBV7-9 and TRBJ2-2; D might be TRBD2 (6 bases). Germline CDR1 reads SEHNR; CDR2 reads FQNEAQ (reference sequence). Trimming took off 4 bases at V and 4 bases at J, with 19 bases between the two ends. The CDR3 is 17 amino acids. The CDR3 protein is CASSSWTGRRTTGELFF. The DNA for the CDR3 is TGTGCCAGCAGCTCCTGGACTGGGAGGAGGACCACCGGGGAGCTGTTTTTT.

This chain joins TRBV9 and TRBJ1-1; D is possibly TRBD1 (5 bases). Trimming cost V 3 bases and J 1 base, with 10 bases left between them. Looked up from germline, CDR1 is SGDLS and CDR2 is YYNGEE. The CDR3 spans 14 residues. CDR3 DNA: TGTGCCAGCAGCGCGGGACCCACGAACACTGAAGCTTTCTTT. This translates into CASSAGPTNTEAFF.

The chain employs TRBV6-5 and TRBJ1-3, with a weak D call TRBD1 (6 bases). CDR3 length: 13 amino acids. The V gene lost 5 bases and the J gene lost 2 bases, with 7 bases spanning the gap. CDR1 is MNHEY and CDR2 is SVGAGI in the germline V gene. CDR3 coding DNA: TGTGCCAGCAGTAGGACAGCTGGAAACACCATATATTTT. This sequence encodes CASSRTAGNTIYF.

The genes are TRBV5-1 and TRBJ1-6; D remains unclear. CDR3 length: 15 residues. The V end lost 0 bases, the J end lost 7 bases, and 11 bases lay between the germline ends. Germline V gives CDR1 SGHRS, CDR2 YFSETQ. The CDR3 nucleotides read TGCGCCAGCAGCTTGGTCGGCACCACGAATTCACCCCTCCACTTT. Translating it yields CASSLVGTTNSPLHF.

The chain recombines TRBV30 with TRBJ2-2; 8 bases match TRBD1. Germline V lookup: CDR1 GTSNPN, CDR2 SVGIG (reference sequence). The ends lost 1 base at V and 7 bases at J; junction bases unmatched: 11. The CDR3 runs 16 residues. This chain's CDR3 is CAWSDPSDRVYGELFF. DNA for the CDR3: TGTGCCTGGAGTGACCCCTCGGACAGGGTGTACGGGGAGCTGTTTTTT.

V and J are TRBV30 and TRBJ2-7, with D perhaps given as TRBD1 or TRBD2 (6 bases each). The V gene's germline CDR1 is GTSNPN and CDR2 SVGIG (reference sequence). V was clipped by 2 bases and J by 7 bases, with 15 bases between them. The CDR3 length is 13 residues. CDR3 loop: CAWSLTGAGEQYF. In DNA form, the CDR3 reads TGTGCCTGGAGTCTAACGGGGGCCGGGGAGCAGTACTTC.

CDR3 sequence: CASSPLSEGDTQYF. The CDR3 region has the DNA TGTGCCAGCAGCCCATTGTCAGAGGGAGATACGCAGTATTTT. This chain connects TRBV6-5 to TRBJ2-3; maybe TRBD2 (5 bases). CDR1 MNHEY and CDR2 SVGAGI come from the germline V gene. V lost 6 bases and J lost 5, with 15 bases in between. The CDR3 totals 14 residues.

This rearrangement joins TRBV7-9 to TRBJ2-3, with TRBD1 as a possible D gene (5 bases). The CDR3 sequence is 16 residues long. V lost 5 bases, J lost 4 bases, and 19 bases lay in between. Per the germline V gene, CDR1 is SEHNR and CDR2 is FQNEAQ (reference sequence). The CDR3 protein is CASSQGGFWSADTQYF. DNA of the CDR3: TGTGCCAGCAGCCAGGGTGGTTTTTGGAGTGCAGATACGCAGTATTTT.

This rearrangement joins TRBV6-5 to TRBJ1-4; 7 nucleotides align to TRBD1. This CDR3 is 13 amino acids long. The V gene end was trimmed by 6 bases and the J gene end by 7 bases; junction bases not matched to a gene: 5. Germline lookup yields CDR1 MNHEY and CDR2 SVGAGI. CDR3 DNA sequence: TGTGCCAGCAGACGACAGGGCGCTGAAAAACTGTTTTTT. This codes for CASRRQGAEKLFF.

This sequence joins TRBV30 and TRBJ2-2; D is perhaps TRBD1 (5 bases). CDR3 length: 19 residues. V dropped 2 bases and J dropped 6 bases, with 28 bases sitting between them. From germline, CDR1 is GTSNPN and CDR2 SVGIG (reference sequence). The DNA for the CDR3 is TGTGCCTGGAGTTTCTCTTCCTTTAGGTGGGGCGCGGTGGCCGGGGAGCTGTTTTTT. Residues: CAWSFSSFRWGAVAGELFF. Supplemented by reference TRBV30 and TRBJ2-2, the full variable domain reads SQTIHQWPATLVQPVGSPLSLECTVEGTSNPNLYWYRQAAGRGLQLLFYSVGIGQISSEVPQNLSASRPQDRQFILSSKKLLLSDSGFYLCAWSFSSFRWGAVAGELFFGEGSRLTVL.

The CDR3 protein is CASSQLQGVYGYTF. The CDR3 DNA sequence: TGTGCCAGCAGCCAACTACAGGGGGTCTATGGCTACACCTTC. The gene calls are TRBV6-5 and TRBJ1-2, with 8 bases matching TRBD1. Losses at the gene ends were 6 bases for V and 4 bases for J; bases not matched to a gene: 7. This CDR3 has 14 amino acids. CDR1 is MNHEY, CDR2 SVGAGI, per germline.

This clone has a single count. The chain joins TRBV10-3 to TRBJ2-5; tentative D call: TRBD1 (9 bases). Trimming removed 9 bases from V and 5 bases from J, with 13 bases in between. In germline, CDR1 is ENHRY, CDR2 SYGVKD. This CDR3 has 12 amino acids. In DNA, the CDR3 is TGTGCCATTAGCGGGACAGGGGAGACCCAGTACTTC. Encoded protein: CAISGTGETQYF.

The V call is TRBV7-8, the J call TRBJ2-1; 9 bases line up with TRBD2. The CDR3 totals 12 residues. Germline CDR1 and CDR2: SGHVS and FQNEAQ. Trimming at V came to 8 bases and at J to 10 bases, leaving 6 bases not matched to a gene. CDR3 region: CASRRGGLEQFF. The CDR3 bases are TGTGCCAGCCGGCGGGGGGGCCTCGAGCAGTTCTTC. Using reference TRBV7-8 and TRBJ2-1 for the parts outside the CDR3, the full variable domain is GAGVSQSPRYKVAKRGQDVALRCDPISGHVSLFWYQQALGQGPEFLTYFQNEAQLDKSGLPSDRFFAERPEGSVSTLKIQRTQQEDSAVYLCASRRGGLEQFFGPGTRLTVL.

The V call is TRBV6-5, the J call TRBJ1-2, with 9 nucleotides matching TRBD1. The CDR3 spans 15 residues. Germline-derived CDR1 and CDR2 are MNHEY and SVGAGI. The trim removed 7 bases at V and 4 bases at J, leaving 10 bases unmatched. This chain's CDR3 is CASISPGQGGYGYTF. DNA for the CDR3: TGTGCCAGCATTTCCCCGGGACAGGGTGGCTATGGCTACACCTTC.

The chain couples TRBV4-2 to TRBJ1-2, with TRBD1 matching over 12 bases. The CDR3 loop spans 16 amino acids. V shed 4 bases and J 7 bases; nucleotides not matched to a gene: 10. Germline V gene sequence: CDR1 LGHNA, CDR2 YNFKEQ. This chain's CDR3 is CASSRRGQGASFGYTF. Here the CDR3 DNA reads TGTGCCAGCAGCCGAAGGGGACAGGGGGCATCTTTTGGCTACACCTTC.

This clone was recorded only once. The DNA for the CDR3 is TGCGCCAGCAGTGAGGGCCTATCCTACAATGAGCAGTTCTTC. Encoded protein: CASSEGLSYNEQFF. The gene calls are TRBV10-2 and TRBJ2-1; unclear D gene. This CDR3 spans 14 amino acids. The germline CDR1 and CDR2 sequences are WSHSY and SAAADI. V was trimmed by 2 bases and J by 1 base, leaving 6 bases between them.

The rearrangement links TRBV18 to TRBJ1-4, with no clear D. CDR3 length: 14 amino acids. Germline assignment: CDR1 KGHSH and CDR2 LQKENI. Trimming took off 4 bases at V and 8 bases at J, with 14 bases between the two ends. CDR3 sequence (DNA): TGTGCCAGCTCACTAGGCTCTGCGAGGGAAAAACTGTTTTTT. This encodes CASSLGSAREKLFF.

The rearrangement links TRBV7-2 to TRBJ2-7, with 9 bases fitting TRBD2. In germline, CDR1 is SGHTA, CDR2 FQGNSA. Unmatched junction bases numbered 7, after V lost 4 bases and J lost 3 bases. The CDR3 sequence is 15 residues long. CDR3 region: CASSYRLTSGYEQYF. The CDR3 DNA sequence: TGTGCCAGCAGCTATCGCCTGACTAGCGGCTACGAGCAGTACTTC.

This sequence joins TRBV9 and TRBJ2-5; 7 bases align to TRBD1. From germline, CDR1 is SGDLS and CDR2 YYNGEE. Germline trimming cut 2 bases from V and 5 bases from J; bases unmatched to any gene: 9. The CDR3 is 15 residues long. CDR3 in DNA: TGTGCCAGCAGCGTTGGGGACAGAACGGGGGAGACCCAGTACTTC. Translated, it gives CASSVGDRTGETQYF. The full variable domain, in which reference TRBV9 and TRBJ2-5 provide the parts outside the CDR3, is DSGVTQTPKHLITATGQRVTLRCSPRSGDLSVYWYQQSLDQGLQFLIQYYNGEERAKGNILERFSAQQFPDLHSELNLSSLELGDSALYFCASSVGDRTGETQYFGPGTRLLVL.

The rearrangement uses TRBV18 and TRBJ1-2, with unresolved D. This CDR3 has 13 amino acids. Trimming took 3 bases from V and 6 from J, leaving 11 bases between them. Germline V CDR1 and CDR2: KGHSH, LQKENI. The CDR3 coding sequence is TGTGCCAGCTCACCGGCCGCAGATCATGGCTACACCTTC. The encoded protein is CASSPAADHGYTF.

The chain uses TRBV14 and TRBJ2-7; D is unclear. The CDR3 spans 16 residues. CDR1 SGHDN and CDR2 FVKESK come from the germline V gene. Trimming took off 1 base at V and 5 bases at J, with 18 bases between the two ends. The CDR3 DNA sequence: TGTGCCAGCAGCCAAGTACGAGGCCGACCGCCAAACGAGCAGTACTTC. Protein: CASSQVRGRPPNEQYF.

J is TRBJ2-5 and V is TRBV5-1; D is unresolved. The CDR3 is 14 residues long. V shed 5 bases and J shed 4 bases, with 15 bases lying between them. The germline V gene has CDR1 SGHRS and CDR2 YFSETQ. CDR3 coding DNA: TGCGCCAGCAGTGGATGGGAACCCAGAGAGACCCAGTACTTC. It encodes CASSGWEPRETQYF.

The rearrangement uses TRBV7-9 and TRBJ1-2; D possibly corresponds to TRBD1 (5 bases). Germline CDR1 and CDR2: SEHNR and FQNEAQ (reference sequence). V shed 3 bases and J shed 6 bases, with 14 bases lying between them. The length of the CDR3 is 14 residues. The CDR3 bases are TGTGCCAGCAGCTTCCAAACAGGAGACCATGGCTACACCTTC. This encodes CASSFQTGDHGYTF.

The chain carries TRBV29-1 and TRBJ2-7; D remains unclear. In germline, CDR1 is SQVTM, CDR2 ANQGSEA. The germline V and J ends were trimmed by 5 bases and 0 bases, with 14 bases remaining between them. This CDR3 contains 14 residues. The CDR3 sequence: CSVKTLLDSYEQYF. In DNA form, the CDR3 reads TGCAGCGTTAAAACTCTCCTCGACTCCTACGAGCAGTACTTC.

The chain links TRBV2 to TRBJ1-4, with no clear D. CDR3 length: 11 amino acids. Germline CDR1 SNHLY, CDR2 FYNNEI. V was trimmed by 5 bases and J by 7 bases, leaving 5 bases between them. The CDR3: CASSYSEKLFF. Here the CDR3 DNA reads TGTGCCAGCAGTTATAGTGAAAAACTGTTTTTT.

The V and J genes are TRBV5-1 and TRBJ1-1; D call uncertain. The V end lost 0 bases, the J end lost 2 bases, and 8 bases lay between the germline ends. Per the germline V gene, CDR1 is SGHRS and CDR2 is YFSETQ. The CDR3 runs to 14 residues. CDR3 DNA: TGCGCCAGCAGCTTGGACAGAACCAACACTGAAGCTTTCTTT. Protein sequence: CASSLDRTNTEAFF.

The chain couples TRBV30 to TRBJ1-1; D gene ambiguous. The CDR3 is made up of 12 amino acids. Germline CDR1 and CDR2: GTSNPN and SVGIG (reference sequence). Trimming left V 3 bases short and J 10 bases short, with 15 bases between. The CDR3 bases are TGTGCCTGGAGACCCCCGCATCTAGGAGCTTTCTTT. As protein: CAWRPPHLGAFF.